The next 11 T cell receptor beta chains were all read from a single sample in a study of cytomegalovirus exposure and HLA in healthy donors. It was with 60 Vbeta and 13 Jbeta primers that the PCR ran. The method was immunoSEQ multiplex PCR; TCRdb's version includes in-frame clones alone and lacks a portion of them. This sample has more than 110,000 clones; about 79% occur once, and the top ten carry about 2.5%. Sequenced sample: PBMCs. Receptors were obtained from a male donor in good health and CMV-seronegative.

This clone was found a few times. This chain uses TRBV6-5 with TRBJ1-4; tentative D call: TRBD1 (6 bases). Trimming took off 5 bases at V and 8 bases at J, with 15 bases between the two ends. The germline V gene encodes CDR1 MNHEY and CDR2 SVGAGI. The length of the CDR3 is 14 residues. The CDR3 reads CASSRDRRVEKLFF. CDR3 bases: TGTGCCAGCAGTCGTGACAGGCGGGTGGAAAAACTGTTTTTT.

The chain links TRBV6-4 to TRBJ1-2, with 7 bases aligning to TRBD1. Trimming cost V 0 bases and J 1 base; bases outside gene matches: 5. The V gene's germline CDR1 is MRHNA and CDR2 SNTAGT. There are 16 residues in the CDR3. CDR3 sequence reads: CASSDSGRGINYGYTF. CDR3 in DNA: TGTGCCAGCAGTGACTCAGGCAGGGGGATTAACTATGGCTACACCTTC.

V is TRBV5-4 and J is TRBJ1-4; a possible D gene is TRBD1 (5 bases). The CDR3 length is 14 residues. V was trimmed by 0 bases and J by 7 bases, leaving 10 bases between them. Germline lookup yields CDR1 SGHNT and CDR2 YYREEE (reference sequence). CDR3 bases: TGTGCCAGCAGCTTGGGGGCAGGGTTTGAAAAACTGTTTTTT. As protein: CASSLGAGFEKLFF. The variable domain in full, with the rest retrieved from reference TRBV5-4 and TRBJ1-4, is ETGVTQSPTHLIKTRGQQVTLRCSSQSGHNTVSWYQQALGQGPQFIFQYYREEENGRGNFPPRFSGLQFPNYSSELNVNALELDDSALYLCASSLGAGFEKLFFGSGTQLSVL.

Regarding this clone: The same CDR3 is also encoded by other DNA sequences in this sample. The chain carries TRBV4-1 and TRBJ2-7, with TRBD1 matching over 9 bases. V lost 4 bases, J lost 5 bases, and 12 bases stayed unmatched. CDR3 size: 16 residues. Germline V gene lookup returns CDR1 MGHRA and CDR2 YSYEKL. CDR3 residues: CASSRAAGTGYHEQYF. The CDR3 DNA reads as TGCGCCAGCAGCCGGGCCGCCGGGACAGGGTACCACGAGCAGTACTTC.

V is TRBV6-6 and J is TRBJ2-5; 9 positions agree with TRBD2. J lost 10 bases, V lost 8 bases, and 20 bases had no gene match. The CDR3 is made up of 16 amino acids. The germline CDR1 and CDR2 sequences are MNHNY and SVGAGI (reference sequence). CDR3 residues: CASGDPTAGGPRGQYF. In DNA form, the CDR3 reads TGTGCCAGCGGAGACCCTACGGCGGGGGGGCCGCGAGGCCAGTACTTC.

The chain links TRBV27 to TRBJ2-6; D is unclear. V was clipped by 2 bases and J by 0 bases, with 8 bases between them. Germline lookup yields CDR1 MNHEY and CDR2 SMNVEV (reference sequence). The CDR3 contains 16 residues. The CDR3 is CASSLPPGSGANVLTF. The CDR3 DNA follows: TGTGCCAGCAGTTTACCCCCGGGCTCTGGGGCCAACGTCCTGACTTTC.

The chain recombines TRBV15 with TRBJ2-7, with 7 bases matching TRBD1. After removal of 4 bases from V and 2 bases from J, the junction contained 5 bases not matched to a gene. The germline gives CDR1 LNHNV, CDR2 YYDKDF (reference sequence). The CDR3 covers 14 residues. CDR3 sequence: CATSNWDSPYEQYF. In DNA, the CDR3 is TGTGCCACCAGCAACTGGGACAGTCCCTACGAGCAGTACTTC.

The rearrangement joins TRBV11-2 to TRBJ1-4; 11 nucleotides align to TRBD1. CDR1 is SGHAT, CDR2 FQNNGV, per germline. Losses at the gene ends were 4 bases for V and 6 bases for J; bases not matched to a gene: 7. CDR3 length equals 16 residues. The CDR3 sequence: CASSYILGQGDEKLFF. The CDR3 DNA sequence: TGTGCCAGCAGCTACATACTGGGACAGGGGGATGAAAAACTGTTTTTT.

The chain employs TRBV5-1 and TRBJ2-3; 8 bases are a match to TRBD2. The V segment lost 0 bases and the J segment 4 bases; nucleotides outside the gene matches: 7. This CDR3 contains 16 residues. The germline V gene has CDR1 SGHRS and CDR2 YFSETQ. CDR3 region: CASSLDSAGGPDTQYF. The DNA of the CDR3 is TGCGCCAGCAGCTTGGATTCCGCGGGAGGCCCAGATACGCAGTATTTT.

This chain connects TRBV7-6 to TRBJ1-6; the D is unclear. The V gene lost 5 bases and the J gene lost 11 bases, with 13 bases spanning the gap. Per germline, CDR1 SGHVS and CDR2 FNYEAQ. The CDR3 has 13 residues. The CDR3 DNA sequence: TGTGCCAGCAGCCCCACCGGGATCGCACCCCTCCACTTT. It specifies CASSPTGIAPLHF. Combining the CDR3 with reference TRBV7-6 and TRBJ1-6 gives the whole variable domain GAGVSQSPRYKVTKRGQDVALRCDPISGHVSLYWYRQALGQGPEFLTYFNYEAQQDKSGLPNDRFSAERPEGSISTLTIQRTEQRDSAMYRCASSPTGIAPLHFGNGTRLTVT.

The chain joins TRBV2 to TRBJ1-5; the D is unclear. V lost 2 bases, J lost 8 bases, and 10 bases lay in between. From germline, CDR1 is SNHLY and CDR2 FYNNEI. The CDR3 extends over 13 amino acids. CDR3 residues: CASSEHWQKPQHF. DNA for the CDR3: TGTGCCAGCAGTGAACATTGGCAAAAGCCCCAGCATTTT.